What follows are 9 T cell receptor beta chains derived from one specimen sequenced in a study of CD8+CD57+ T cells in acquired aplastic anemia. Both TCR beta VDJ combination and CDR3 sequence profiling were carried out. Genomic DNA was the template for this profiling. TCRdb re-called the reads with MiXCR, one entry per CDR3 protein. The data show 250,000 to 350,000 distinct CDR3 sequences, approximately 57% seen once. Sample: sorted CD4+, CD8+, or CD8+CD57+ T cells (not recorded which) from PBMCs. The receptors here all came from a human donor with severe aplastic anemia or a healthy control (not recorded which).

The chain carries TRBV25-1 and TRBJ2-5, with a tentative D call TRBD2 (5 bases). CDR3 size: 16 residues. V gave up 5 bases and J gave up 1 base, with 17 bases separating them. The germline V gene encodes CDR1 MGHDK and CDR2 SYGVNS. This chain's CDR3 is CASSHPPEGPQETQYF. Here the CDR3 DNA reads TGTGCCAGCAGTCACCCACCCGAGGGTCCCCAAGAGACCCAGTACTTC.

This clonotype was counted between two and nine times. V usage is TRBV7-9 and J usage is TRBJ2-1, with 9 bases fitting TRBD1. The CDR3 runs 15 residues. From germline, CDR1 is SEHNR and CDR2 FQNEAQ (reference sequence). V shed 3 bases and J 4 bases; nucleotides not matched to a gene: 4. The chain's CDR3 is CASSFRGQGYNEQFF. CDR3 nucleotides: TGTGCCAGCAGCTTTAGAGGACAGGGGTACAATGAGCAGTTCTTC.

Remarks on this clonotype: The junction departs from the called germline gene at one end, perhaps through a read error. CDR3 residues: CSVVGGGQTRQETQYF. The CDR3 nucleotides read TGTAGCGTTGTTGGGGGGGGACAGACCAGACAAGAGACCCAGTACTTC. The chain carries TRBV29-1 and TRBJ2-5; tentatively, D is TRBD1 or TRBD2 (7 bases each). This CDR3 contains 16 residues. Germline assignment: CDR1 SQVTM and CDR2 ANQGSEA.

This clonotype was seen once. A clone one base away is much larger, so this may be a read error. This sequence joins TRBV4-1 and TRBJ2-6; 8 bases agree with TRBD1. This CDR3 has 19 residues. Germline V gene data show CDR1 as MGHRA and CDR2 as YSYEKL. The CDR3 here is CASSQDQGTGGSGVNVLTF. CDR3 DNA: TGCGCCAGCAGCCAAGATCAGGGAACAGGGGGATCTGGGGTCAACGTCCTGACTTTC.

V usage is TRBV7-2 and J usage is TRBJ2-3; possibly TRBD1 or TRBD2 for D (5 bases each). Looked up from germline, CDR1 is SGHTA and CDR2 is FQGNSA. The V end lost 5 bases, the J end lost 0 bases, and 15 bases lay between the germline ends. The CDR3 sequence is 16 residues long. Here the CDR3 DNA reads TGTGCCAGCAGCGTTGGGACCAGTCCAAGCACAGATACGCAGTATTTT. It codes for CASSVGTSPSTDTQYF.

This clonotype was recorded many times. The chain carries TRBV6-1 and TRBJ2-6; D perhaps matches TRBD1 (5 bases). This CDR3 is 16 amino acids long. CDR1 and CDR2 from the germline V gene are MNHNS and SASEGT. V was trimmed by 8 bases and J by 0 bases, leaving 14 bases between them. CDR3 loop: CASQGILSSGANVLTF. The CDR3 DNA follows: TGTGCCAGCCAGGGCATATTGAGCTCTGGGGCCAACGTCCTGACTTTC.

This clonotype has at least ten counts. The chain is built from TRBV7-2 and TRBJ1-2; a possible D gene is TRBD1 (5 bases). Trimming removed 1 base from V and 6 bases from J, with 18 bases in between. The CDR3 length is 16 residues. CDR1 is SGHTA, CDR2 FQGNSA, per germline. CDR3 DNA sequence: TGTGCCAGCAGCTTAGGGGGCTATGTACTGCGAGATGGCTACACCTTC. The encoded protein is CASSLGGYVLRDGYTF.

The chain carries TRBV5-8 and TRBJ1-5; tentatively, D is TRBD1 (6 bases). With 6 bases removed from V and 0 bases from J, the gap between germline ends came to 13 bases. Germline V gene data show CDR1 as SGHTS and CDR2 as YDEGEE. This CDR3 has 15 residues. The CDR3 loop is CASNQGQISNQPQHF. CDR3 coding DNA: TGTGCCAGCAACCAAGGACAGATTAGCAATCAGCCCCAGCATTTT.

The rearrangement joins TRBV15 to TRBJ1-2; 9 bases line up with TRBD1. CDR3 size: 15 residues. Germline CDR1 reads LNHNV; CDR2 reads YYDKDF (reference sequence). V shed 3 bases and J 4 bases; nucleotides not matched to a gene: 6. This CDR3 is CATSSDRDRAYGYTF. As DNA, the CDR3 is TGTGCCACCAGCAGTGACCGGGACAGGGCCTATGGCTACACCTTC.